This T cell receptor (beta chain) was recovered during a study of CD8+CD57+ T cells in acquired aplastic anemia. This clonotype was counted between two and nine times. CD8+CD57+ cell expansion, shown by flow cytometry, had occurred in the patients selected for sequencing. It was genomic DNA that served as the template for profiling TCR beta VDJ and CDR3. MiXCR, applied by TCRdb to the reads, yields one record per CDR3 protein. There are about 40,000 distinct CDR3 sequences in the sample; roughly two thirds occur only once, and 59% lies in the top ten. V lost 4 bases and J 6 bases, leaving 7 bases between the germline ends. CDR3 size: 11 residues. Germline V CDR1 and CDR2: WSHSY, SAAADI.

This receptor was taken from a human donor with aplastic anemia. The sequenced material came from sorted CD4+, CD8+, or CD8+CD57+ T cells (not recorded which) from PBMCs. V usage is TRBV10-2 and J usage is TRBJ2-7; D is unclear. The CDR3 DNA reads TGCGCCAGCAGTGTAGCTGGCGAGCAGTACTTC. Its translation is CASSVAGEQYF.